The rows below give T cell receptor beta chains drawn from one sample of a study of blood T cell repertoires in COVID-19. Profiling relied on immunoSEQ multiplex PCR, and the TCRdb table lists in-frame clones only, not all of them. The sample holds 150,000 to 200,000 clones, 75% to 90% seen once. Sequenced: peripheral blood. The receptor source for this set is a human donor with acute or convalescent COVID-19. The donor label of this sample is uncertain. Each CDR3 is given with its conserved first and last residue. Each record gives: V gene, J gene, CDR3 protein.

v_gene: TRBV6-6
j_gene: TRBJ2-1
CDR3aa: CASSSEGRRQFF

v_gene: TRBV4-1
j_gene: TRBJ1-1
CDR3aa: CASSQQGGNTEAFF

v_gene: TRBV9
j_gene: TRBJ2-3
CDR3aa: CASSVAAAGLDTQYF

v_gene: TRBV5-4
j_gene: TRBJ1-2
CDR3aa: CASSAQGAGYGYTF

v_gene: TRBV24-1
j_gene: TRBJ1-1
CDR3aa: CATSDLTGRDTEAFF

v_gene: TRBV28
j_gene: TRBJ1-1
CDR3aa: CASSADQGLGTEAFF

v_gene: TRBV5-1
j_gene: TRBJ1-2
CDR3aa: CASSLTGGRTSNYGYTF

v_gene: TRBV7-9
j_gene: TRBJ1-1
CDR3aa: CASSSPTGGNTEAFF

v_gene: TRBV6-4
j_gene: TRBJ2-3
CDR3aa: CASAPLAGEVDTQYF

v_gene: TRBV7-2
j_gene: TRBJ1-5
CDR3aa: CASSFGQNQPQHF